The rows below give T cell receptor beta chains drawn from one sample of a study of T cell repertoires in cytomegalovirus infection. One entry per CDR3 protein, called by TCRdb with MiXCR from the reads. The table lists approximately 73,000 distinct CDR3 sequences, about 37% of them singletons, with 93% in the top ten. Their specific antigens are unknown. Sequencing used CD8+ T cells from cultured PBMCs, obtained from culture after CMV antigen stimulation. The receptors were sampled from a human donor in good health (CMV status not recorded). Some clones in this sample may be carry-over from other donors' samples. CDR3s include the opening cysteine and the closing phenylalanine or tryptophan. A D gene is named only where the DNA matches it firmly. The size of a clone is reported for some rows only, either as once, few or many, or as a class for expanded clones.

size | D | J | V | DNA | CDR3
. | TRBD1 | TRBJ1-1 | TRBV13 | TGTGCCAGCAGTTCCGGGACAGGGGCCTCATTTACTGAAGCTTTCTTT | CASSSGTGASFTEAFF
. | TRBD1 | TRBJ2-1 | TRBV7-9 | TGTGCCAGCAGCCCGACAGGGATTACCTACAATGAGCAGTTCTTC | CASSPTGITYNEQFF
few | . | TRBJ1-6 | TRBV5-5 | TGTGCCAGCAGCCTAGGACGGAATTCACCCCTCCACTTT | CASSLGRNSPLHF
. | . | TRBJ2-7 | TRBV7-9 | TGTGCCAGCAGCCCCTCCCCGCCGAGCCCAAGGTTGAACGAGCAGTACTTC | CASSPSPPSPRLNEQYF
few | TRBD1 | TRBJ2-7 | TRBV13 | TGTGCCAGCAGCATCGGGACAGGGAGCTCCTACGAGCAGTACTTC | CASSIGTGSSYEQYF
. | . | TRBJ1-6 | TRBV7-9 | TGTGCCAGCAGTCCTGGGGGCCGTGGCCGTCCACCCCTCCACTTT | CASSPGGRGRPPLHF
. | . | TRBJ1-4 | TRBV7-9 | TGTGCCAGCAGCTTAGCATGGGGGCCGGGAGAAAAACTGTTTTTT | CASSLAWGPGEKLFF
. | TRBD2 | TRBJ2-1 | TRBV6-6 | TGTGCCAGCGGAGCGGGGGGGGTCAATGAGCAGTTCTTC | CASGAGGVNEQFF
. | . | TRBJ2-3 | TRBV6-1 | TGTGCCAGCAGTGAAGGGCGGACGGCATATAGCACAGATACGCAGTATTTT | CASSEGRTAYSTDTQYF
. | . | TRBJ2-7 | TRBV2 | TGTGCCAGCAGTGATCGGCAGGGATCCTACGAGCAGTACTTC | CASSDRQGSYEQYF
. | . | TRBJ2-7 | TRBV6-2/TRBV6-3 | TGTGCCAGCAGTTACTCGGGTCCCACCTACGAGCAGTACTTC | CASSYSGPTYEQYF
. | . | TRBJ2-3 | TRBV19 | TGTGCCAGTACCATCCGACTAGGCGCAGATACGCAGTATTTT | CASTIRLGADTQYF
. | . | TRBJ1-3 | TRBV6-1 | TGTGCCAGCAGTTCAGCGCTTAGAAACACCATATATTTT | CASSSALRNTIYF
few | TRBD1 | TRBJ1-1 | TRBV7-4 | TGTGCCAGCAGCCCACTACAGGGGTTGGGCACTGAAGCTTTCTTT | CASSPLQGLGTEAFF
. | TRBD2 | TRBJ2-7 | TRBV4-1 | TGCGCCAGCAGCCAAGGGGGACTAGCGGAAACCTACGAGCAGTACTTC | CASSQGGLAETYEQYF
many | . | TRBJ2-7 | TRBV7-8 | TGTGCCAGCAGACTTGCCCCTCACGAGCAGTACTTC | CASRLAPHEQYF
. | . | TRBJ2-7 | TRBV6-6 | TGTGCCAGCAGTTATAACCGGCGGGGTCTGCCCTACGAGCAGTACTTC | CASSYNRRGLPYEQYF
. | . | TRBJ2-2 | TRBV28 | TGTGCCAGCAACCTAATGGAGGGGGACACCGGGGAGCTGTTTTTT | CASNLMEGDTGELFF
. | . | TRBJ1-5 | TRBV5-4 | TGTGCCAGCAGTTTGGGCCCAGGGGTTAATCAGCCCCAGCATTTT | CASSLGPGVNQPQHF
few | TRBD1 | TRBJ1-4 | TRBV12-3/TRBV12-4 | TGTGCCAGCAGTGACCGGGACAGCCATAATGAAAAACTGTTTTTT | CASSDRDSHNEKLFF
. | . | TRBJ2-1 | TRBV28 | TGTGCCAGCAGTTTATGGGACAGCCTAGAGTTCTTC | CASSLWDSLEFF
. | TRBD1 | TRBJ1-1 | TRBV2 | TGTGCCAGCACCCTGGGGGGACAGGTTGAAGCTTTCTTT | CASTLGGQVEAFF
few | . | TRBJ2-5 | TRBV7-8 | TGTGCCAGCAGCGTGGTAGGGGGCCAAGAGACCCAGTACTTC | CASSVVGGQETQYF
. | . | TRBJ1-6 | TRBV4-1 | TGCGCCAGCAGCCAAATGGGGGGGAATTCACCCCTCCACTTT | CASSQMGGNSPLHF
few | TRBD2 | TRBJ2-1 | TRBV28 | TGTGCCAGCAGACCGGCGGGGGTCTACAATGAGCAGTTCTTC | CASRPAGVYNEQFF
. | . | TRBJ2-1 | TRBV7-2 | TGTGCCAGCAGCTTATTGGAGGAGGCCTACAATGAGCAGTTCTTC | CASSLLEEAYNEQFF
once | . | TRBJ2-7 | TRBV11-2 | TGTGCCAGCAGCTCATATGGGGCGGGACCCGCGGACGAGCAGTACTTC | CASSSYGAGPADEQYF
few | . | TRBJ2-3 | TRBV19 | TGTGCCAGTAGTGGACCCAAGAGCACAGATACGCAGTATTTT | CASSGPKSTDTQYF
. | TRBD1 | TRBJ1-2 | TRBV7-8 | TGTGCCAGCAGCGAAACCGGGACAGCAGCAAACTATGGCTACACCTTC | CASSETGTAANYGYTF
few | . | TRBJ2-7 | TRBV12-3/TRBV12-4 | TGTGCCAGCAGGTCCGGGGGGCGATACGAGCAGTACTTC | CASRSGGRYEQYF
. | TRBD1 | TRBJ1-1 | TRBV2 | TGTGCCAGCGCTATTGGGACAGGGTACACTGAAGCTTTCTTT | CASAIGTGYTEAFF
. | . | TRBJ2-5 | TRBV2 | TGTGCCAGCATTGAGGGGAGGAAAGAGACCCAGTACTTC | CASIEGRKETQYF
. | . | TRBJ2-5 | TRBV6-6 | TGTGCCAGCAGTTCCGGACGGGGAAATCAAGAGACCCAGTACTTC | CASSSGRGNQETQYF
few | . | TRBJ1-1 | TRBV2 | TGTGCCAGCAGAGAACCAGGGCTTGAAGCTTTCTTT | CASREPGLEAFF
. | TRBD1 | TRBJ2-7 | TRBV10-3 | TGTGCCATCAGTGAAGGGACAGGGGGTTGGTGGGAGCAGTACTTC | CAISEGTGGWWEQYF
. | TRBD1 | TRBJ2-1 | TRBV29-1 | TGCAGCGTTGAAGACCCCGACAGGGCTTCCTACAATGAGCAGTTCTTC | CSVEDPDRASYNEQFF
. | . | TRBJ2-7 | TRBV7-8 | TGTGCCAGCAGCTCTGATGGGTACGAGCAGTACTTC | CASSSDGYEQYF
. | . | TRBJ2-1 | TRBV7-6 | TGTGCCAGCAGCTTAGCGCTAGCATCACCCGATGAGCAGTTCTTC | CASSLALASPDEQFF
. | . | TRBJ1-6 | TRBV7-4 | TGTGCCAGCAGCCCACAGGGCTCCTATAATTCACCCCTCCACTTT | CASSPQGSYNSPLHF
few | TRBD2 | TRBJ2-3 | TRBV7-2 | TGTGCCAGCAGCTACTTTCCCGTGGGGCTAGCGGGACCCACAGATACGCAGTATTTT | CASSYFPVGLAGPTDTQYF